Reported below is one T cell receptor (beta chain). Germline CDR1 is SGHNT and CDR2 is YENEEA. CDR3 length equals 19 residues. The ends lost 5 bases at V and 3 bases at J; junction bases unmatched: 12. These data belong to a study of CD8 T cells in Susac syndrome. After extraction with the RNeasy kit, roughly 0.5 to 1 ug of the RNA was reverse transcribed using random hexamers. TCR beta CDR3 was amplified by immunoSEQ multiplex PCR. This amplification extended across 54 Vbeta and 13 Jbeta segments. TCRdb called the immunoSEQ multiplex PCR reads again in MiXCR, with one record for every CDR3 protein. The table shows roughly 400,000 distinct CDR3 sequences, with around 83% occurring only once. Peripheral blood CD8+ and CD4+ T cells were profiled by TCR beta sequencing. Multiple sclerosis controls were treatment-naive patients with stable or active relapsing-remitting disease. Negative isolation was used for CD8+ and CD4+ T cells and FACS enrichment for TEMRA cells.

The V gene is TRBV11-3, the J gene TRBJ2-5; 16 bases agree with TRBD2. This sequence originates from a human donor with multiple sclerosis. Sequencing was carried out using CD8+ T cells from PBMCs. The CDR3 coding sequence is TGTGCCAGCAGCCGAAGAACAGGGACTAGCGGGGGGGTTGAAGAGACCCAGTACTTC. Translation: CASSRRTGTSGGVEETQYF.